Below, one TCR beta chain is given with its context. The sample belongs to a study of blood T cell repertoires in COVID-19. The protocol was immunoSEQ multiplex PCR, while the TCRdb copy is restricted to in-frame clones and leaves out a portion. The data hold 250,000 to 300,000 clones, with around 84% observed a single time. The CDR3 consists of 17 residues. The ends lost 3 bases at V and 1 base at J; junction bases unmatched: 7. Germline assignment: CDR1 KGHDR and CDR2 SFDVKD. Self-reported history from a screening survey and questionnaire set each donor's cohort. The clonotype originates from a man aged 35 to 55 who had been exposed to COVID-19. Sequencing was performed on PBMCs or T cells enriched from blood (not recorded which). The chain uses TRBV24-1 and TRBJ2-3, with 9 bases that match TRBD2. CDR3 bases: TGTGCCACCAGTGATAGCCTAGCGGGAAAACGCACAGATACGCAGTATTTT. Translating gives CATSDSLAGKRTDTQYF.